This T cell receptor (beta chain) is from a study of HIV-infected patients and healthy controls. Follow-up blood was drawn about 14 weeks, roughly three months, after antiretroviral therapy began. No cell fractionation was done, so the repertoire covers all unsorted peripheral blood T cells. This clonotype was seen at least ten times. 500 ng RNA was reverse transcribed with alpha and beta constant-region primers. Alpha and beta chain libraries were made separately by chain-specific third strand synthesis with multiplexing indices. TCRdb analysed the 5' RACE reads with MiXCR anew, one entry per CDR3 protein. The profile covers around 11,000 distinct CDR3 sequences, with approximately 5.9% appearing a single time and about 26% taken by the ten largest. This CDR3 contains 14 residues. Germline assignment: CDR1 MNHEY and CDR2 SVGEGT. V gave up 7 bases and J gave up 1 base, with 11 bases separating them.

The source is an adult with HIV infection. The donor label of this sample is uncertain. The chain uses TRBV6-2 or TRBV6-3 and TRBJ1-3; perhaps TRBD1 as D (5 bases). Sample: blood, taken during antiretroviral therapy. The CDR3 region has the DNA TGTGCCAGCACGCAGACAGCATCTGGAAACACCATATATTTT. As protein: CASTQTASGNTIYF.